This TCR beta chain was retrieved from a study of blood T cell repertoires in COVID-19. At the level of the study: T cells, B-cell-depleted T cells, or PBMCs supplied cDNA or gDNA.

Deletions cut 5 bases from V and 5 bases from J, with 16 bases between. The CDR3 consists of 15 residues. The germline V gene has CDR1 SGHAT and CDR2 FQNNGV. Researchers sorted participants into cohorts using their self-reported clinical history. Recovered status applied to Cohort 3 donors who had two consecutive negative PCRs. It also applied to those with clearance or with symptom resolution. Source study methods: For nucleated cells, counts were estimated from reference gene primer amplification. Assay used: immunoSEQ multiplex PCR; TCRdb lists only in-frame clones, some missing. V and J calls and clone size are copied from that table; D and trimming were computed from the DNA. The table includes about 230,000 clones, 84% detected once.

What was sequenced was PBMCs or T cells enriched from blood (not recorded which). This receptor was identified in a man between 60 and 75 years old who had recovered from COVID-19. The V call is TRBV11-2, the J call TRBJ2-1; D possibly corresponds to TRBD2 (6 bases). The CDR3 spells CASSPSGTYNNEQFF. For the CDR3, the DNA is TGTGCCAGCAGCCCGTCCGGGACTTACAACAATGAGCAGTTCTTC.